This T cell receptor beta chain appears in the sequencing data of a study of shared clonotypes between healthy human individuals. Overall study results and limits: Having only a few donors restricted how much genetic and exposure-history diversity was captured.

An assay was performed, and its level was deep. TCRdb's copy holds only in-frame clones and misses some; the assay was immunoSEQ multiplex PCR. The sample has around 1.4 million clones, approximately 98.5% seen once. Trimming stripped 3 bases from V and 4 bases from J, with 16 bases between. Germline CDR1 MNHEY, CDR2 SVGAGI. There are 15 residues in the CDR3. Notes on this clone: Its antigen is as yet unknown.

The sample consisted of naive CD4+ T cells sorted from blood. Specified subset: CD45RA+ positively selected. The genes are TRBV6-5 and TRBJ2-7; the D is unclear. This clonotype was sampled from a man aged 30 to 45 in good health. The CDR3 protein is CASSYRTATLYEQYF. The CDR3 nucleotides read TGTGCCAGCAGTTATAGGACCGCAACCCTTTACGAGCAGTACTTC.